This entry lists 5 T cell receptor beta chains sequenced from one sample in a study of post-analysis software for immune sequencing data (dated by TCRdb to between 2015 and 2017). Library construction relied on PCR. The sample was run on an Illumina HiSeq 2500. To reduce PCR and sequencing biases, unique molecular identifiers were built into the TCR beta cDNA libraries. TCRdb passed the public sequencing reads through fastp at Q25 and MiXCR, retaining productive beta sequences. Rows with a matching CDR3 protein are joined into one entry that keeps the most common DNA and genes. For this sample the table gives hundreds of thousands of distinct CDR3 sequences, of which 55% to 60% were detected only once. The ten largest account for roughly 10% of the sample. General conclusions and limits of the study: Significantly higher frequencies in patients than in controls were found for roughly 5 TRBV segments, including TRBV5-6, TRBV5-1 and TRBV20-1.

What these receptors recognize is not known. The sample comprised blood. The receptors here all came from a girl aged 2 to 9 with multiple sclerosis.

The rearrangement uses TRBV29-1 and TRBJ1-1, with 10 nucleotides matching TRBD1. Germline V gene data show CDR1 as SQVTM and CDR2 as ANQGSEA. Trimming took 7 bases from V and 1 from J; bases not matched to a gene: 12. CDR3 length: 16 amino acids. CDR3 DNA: TGCAGCGCAGGCTCCGGGACAGGGGCTGGGAACACTGAAGCTTTCTTT. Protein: CSAGSGTGAGNTEAFF.

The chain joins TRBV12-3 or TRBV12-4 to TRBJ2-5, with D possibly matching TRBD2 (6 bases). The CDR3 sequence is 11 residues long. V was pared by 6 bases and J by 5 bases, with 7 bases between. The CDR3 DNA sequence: TGTGCCAGCAGACTAGCCGAGACCCAGTACTTC. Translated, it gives CASRLAETQYF.

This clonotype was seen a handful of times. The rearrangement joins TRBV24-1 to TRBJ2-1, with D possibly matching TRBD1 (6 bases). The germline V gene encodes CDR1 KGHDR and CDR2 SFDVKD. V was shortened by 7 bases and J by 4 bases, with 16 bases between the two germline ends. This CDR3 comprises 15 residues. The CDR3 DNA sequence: TGTGCCACCAGCGATGGGGGCAGGGAGTACAATGAGCAGTTCTTC. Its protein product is CATSDGGREYNEQFF.

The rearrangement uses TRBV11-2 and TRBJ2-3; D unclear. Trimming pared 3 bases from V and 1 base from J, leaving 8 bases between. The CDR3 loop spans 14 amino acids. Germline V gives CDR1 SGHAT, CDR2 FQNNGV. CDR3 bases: TGTGCCAGCAGCTTCTCCACTCGCACAGATACGCAGTATTTT. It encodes CASSFSTRTDTQYF.

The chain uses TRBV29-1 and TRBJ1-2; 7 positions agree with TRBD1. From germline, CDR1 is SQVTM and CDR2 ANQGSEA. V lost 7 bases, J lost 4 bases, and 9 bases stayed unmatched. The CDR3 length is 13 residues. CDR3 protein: CSAQTGSRYGYTF. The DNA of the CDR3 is TGCAGCGCCCAGACAGGGTCTCGCTATGGCTACACCTTC.